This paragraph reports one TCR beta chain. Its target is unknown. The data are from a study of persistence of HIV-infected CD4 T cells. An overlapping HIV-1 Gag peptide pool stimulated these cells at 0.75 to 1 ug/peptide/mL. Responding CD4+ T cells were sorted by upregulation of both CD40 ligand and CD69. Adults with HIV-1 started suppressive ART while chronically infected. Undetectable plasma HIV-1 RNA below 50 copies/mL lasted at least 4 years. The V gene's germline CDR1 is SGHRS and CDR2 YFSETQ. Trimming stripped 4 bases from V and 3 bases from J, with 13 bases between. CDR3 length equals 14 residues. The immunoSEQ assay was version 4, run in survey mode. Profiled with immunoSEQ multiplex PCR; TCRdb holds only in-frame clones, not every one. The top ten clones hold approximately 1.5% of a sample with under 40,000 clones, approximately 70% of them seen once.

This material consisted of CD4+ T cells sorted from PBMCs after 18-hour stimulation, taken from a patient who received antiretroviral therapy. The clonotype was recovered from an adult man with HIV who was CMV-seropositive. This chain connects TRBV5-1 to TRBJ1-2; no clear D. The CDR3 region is CASSKDPGDYGYTF. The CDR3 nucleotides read TGCGCCAGCAGCAAGGACCCGGGCGACTATGGCTACACCTTC.